These 5 T cell receptor beta chains share one sample of origin, sequenced in a study of cytomegalovirus exposure and HLA in healthy donors (dated by TCRdb to about 2017). Libraries were constructed by the immunoSEQ multiplex PCR assay. For the multiplex PCR, a mixture combining 60 forward primers for TCR Vbeta segments and 13 reverse primers for TCR Jbeta segments was used. The clones in this table, taken by TCRdb from immuneACCESS, are in-frame only. Not every clone is retained; where verified, under half of the shortfall comes from an unresolved V gene, and the cause of the rest is unknown. Counted in this sample were roughly 130,000 clones; 79% of them appeared once. The top ten constitute 1.5% to 2% of the sample. Sequencing input: PBMCs. The source is a man aged 18 to 29 in good health and CMV-seronegative.

In its sample, this clone was seen a few times. This chain connects TRBV5-4 to TRBJ1-1; the D is unclear. V was cut by 1 base and J by 10 bases, with 23 bases left in between. The V gene's germline CDR1 is SGHNT and CDR2 YYREEE (reference sequence). The CDR3 spans 16 residues. The CDR3 DNA sequence: TGTGCCAGCAGCTTGACCCCAGTTCCTCAGACATCCCCAGCTTTCTTT. Protein sequence: CASSLTPVPQTSPAFF. Based on the CDR3 plus reference TRBV5-4 and TRBJ1-1, the full variable domain is ETGVTQSPTHLIKTRGQQVTLRCSSQSGHNTVSWYQQALGQGPQFIFQYYREEENGRGNFPPRFSGLQFPNYSSELNVNALELDDSALYLCASSLTPVPQTSPAFFGQGTRLTVV.

This clone showed up just a few times. The chain couples TRBV2 to TRBJ1-1; TRBD1 is a possible D gene (5 bases). Trimming stripped 2 bases from V and 1 base from J, with 5 bases between. The CDR3 spans 13 residues. From germline, CDR1 is SNHLY and CDR2 FYNNEI. This CDR3 is CASSEQGNTEAFF. The DNA for the CDR3 is TGTGCCAGCAGTGAACAGGGGAACACTGAAGCTTTCTTT.

The J gene is TRBJ2-7, the V gene TRBV21-1; TRBD2, the table's D call, was not compared with the DNA. TRBV21-1 has pseudogene status. CDR3 length equals 13 residues. Here the CDR3 DNA reads TGTGCCAGCAGCAGTGGAGTGGAGGCCGAGCAGTACGTC. Its translation is CASSSGVEAEQYV.

The V and J genes are TRBV6-5 and TRBJ1-6; the D is unclear. Germline-derived CDR1 and CDR2 are MNHEY and SVGAGI. V gave up 0 bases and J gave up 5 bases, with 5 bases separating them. The CDR3 has 14 residues. DNA of the CDR3: TGTGCCAGCAGTTACTCGCAGAATAATTCACCCCTCCACTTT. It specifies CASSYSQNNSPLHF.

This chain connects TRBV4-3 to TRBJ2-2; D may be TRBD2 (5 bases). Trimming removed 1 base from V and 1 base from J, with 10 bases in between. The length of the CDR3 is 16 residues. Germline V lookup: CDR1 LGHNA, CDR2 YSLEER. CDR3: CASSQAPGRNTGELFF. CDR3 in DNA: TGCGCCAGCAGCCAAGCCCCGGGGAGGAACACCGGGGAGCTGTTTTTT.